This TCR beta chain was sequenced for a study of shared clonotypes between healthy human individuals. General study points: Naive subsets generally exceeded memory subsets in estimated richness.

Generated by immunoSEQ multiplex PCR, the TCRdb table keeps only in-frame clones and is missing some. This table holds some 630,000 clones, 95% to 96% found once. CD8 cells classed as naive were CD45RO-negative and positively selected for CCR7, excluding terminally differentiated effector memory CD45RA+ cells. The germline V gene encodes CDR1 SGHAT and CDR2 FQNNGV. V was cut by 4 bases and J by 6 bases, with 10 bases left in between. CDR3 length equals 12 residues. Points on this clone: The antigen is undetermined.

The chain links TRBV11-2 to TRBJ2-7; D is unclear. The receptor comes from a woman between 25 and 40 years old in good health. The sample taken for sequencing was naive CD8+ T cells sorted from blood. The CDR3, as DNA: TGTGCCAGCAGCTACCGTACGGCCGAGCAGTACTTC. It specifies CASSYRTAEQYF.